The 21 T cell receptor beta chains reported below all come from one sample, sequenced in a study of blood T cell repertoires in COVID-19. The repertoire was sequenced with immunoSEQ multiplex PCR; TCRdb's copy has only in-frame clones and lacks some. The sample gives some 170,000 clones, 85% of which show up once; roughly 8% is in the top ten. Sequencing was carried out using peripheral blood. These TCRs come from a woman aged 60-70 years with acute or convalescent COVID-19.

The chain recombines TRBV25-1 with TRBJ1-3, with 12 bases lining up with TRBD1. Germline CDR1 MGHDK, CDR2 SYGVNS. Unmatched junction bases numbered 1, after V lost 1 base and J lost 6 bases. This CDR3 is built from 15 residues. The CDR3 protein is CASSEWGQGANTIYF. Here the CDR3 DNA reads TGTGCCAGCAGTGAATGGGGACAGGGGGCAAACACCATATATTTT.

The CDR3 here is CASSEGQGAPYEQYF. CDR3 in DNA: TGTGCCAGCAGTGAGGGACAGGGGGCCCCCTACGAGCAGTACTTC. V usage is TRBV2 and J usage is TRBJ2-7; 12 bases line up with TRBD1. Looked up from germline, CDR1 is SNHLY and CDR2 is FYNNEI. The CDR3 consists of 15 residues. Losses at the gene ends were 3 bases for V and 2 bases for J; bases not matched to a gene: 2.

The chain recombines TRBV6-5 with TRBJ1-2, with 9 positions matching TRBD1. V shed 6 bases and J 8 bases; nucleotides not matched to a gene: 10. This CDR3 has 14 amino acids. CDR1 is MNHEY, CDR2 SVGAGI, per germline. The CDR3 region is CASRRDRAVRGYTF. In DNA form, the CDR3 reads TGTGCCAGCAGAAGGGACAGGGCAGTCAGGGGCTACACCTTC.

The genes are TRBV3-1 (or the pseudogene TRBV3-2) and TRBJ1-4; tentatively, D is TRBD1 (5 bases). V was shortened by 4 bases and J by 7 bases, with 16 bases between the two germline ends. The CDR3 runs 15 residues. Germline V gene lookup returns CDR1 LGHDT and CDR2 YNNKEL (reference sequence). The CDR3 DNA sequence: TGTGCCAGCAGCCGGAGAGGGAGGGGAAGTGAAAAACTGTTTTTT. Translated, it gives CASSRRGRGSEKLFF.

J is TRBJ2-3 and V is TRBV24-1, with D possibly being TRBD1 (7 bases). Germline V CDR1 and CDR2: KGHDR, SFDVKD. There are 14 residues in the CDR3. The germline V and J ends were trimmed by 4 bases and 3 bases, with 10 bases remaining between them. CDR3 protein: CATSDPGGTDTQYF. The CDR3 DNA reads as TGTGCCACCAGTGACCCAGGGGGGACAGATACGCAGTATTTT.

The chain recombines TRBV10-3 with TRBJ1-2; 7 nucleotides agree with TRBD1. Germline loops: CDR1 ENHRY, CDR2 SYGVKD. This CDR3 region has 15 residues. The junction had 7 bases not matched to a gene; V was cut back by 4 bases and J by 2 bases. The CDR3 coding sequence is TGTGCCATCAGTGGCCAGGCGGGACAGAACTATGGCTACACCTTC. This sequence encodes CAISGQAGQNYGYTF.

The sample holds one count of this clone. The rearrangement joins TRBV9 to TRBJ2-2; maybe TRBD1 (5 bases). Trimming stripped 3 bases from V and 0 bases from J, with 6 bases between. Germline V gives CDR1 SGDLS, CDR2 YYNGEE. The CDR3 sequence is 14 residues long. CDR3 loop: CASSGTPNTGELFF. For the CDR3, the DNA is TGTGCCAGCAGCGGGACACCGAACACCGGGGAGCTGTTTTTT.

The chain has TRBV18 and TRBJ1-1; no clear D. Germline assignment: CDR1 KGHSH and CDR2 LQKENI. The V end lost 0 bases, the J end lost 2 bases, and 13 bases lay between the germline ends. The CDR3 is made up of 16 amino acids. The CDR3: CASSPPNFGVNTEAFF. The CDR3 DNA reads TGTGCCAGCTCACCACCGAACTTCGGGGTAAACACTGAAGCTTTCTTT.

This chain uses TRBV5-6 with TRBJ2-1, with a tentative D call TRBD1 (6 bases). The CDR3 is 15 residues long. Looked up from germline, CDR1 is SGHDT and CDR2 is YYEEEE. Trimming shortened V by 3 bases and J by 6 bases, and 16 bases separated the two germline ends. The CDR3 bases are TGTGCCAGCAGCTCGTCCCGGGACATGTTCAATGAGCAGTTCTTC. It translates to CASSSSRDMFNEQFF.

CDR3 coding DNA: TGCGCCAGCAGCATTACGGTCTCTGGGGCCAACGTCCTGACTTTC. Translated, it gives CASSITVSGANVLTF. The J gene is TRBJ2-6, the V gene TRBV4-1; D is undetermined. V dropped 5 bases and J dropped 0 bases, with 8 bases sitting between them. The length of the CDR3 is 15 residues. The V gene's germline CDR1 is MGHRA and CDR2 YSYEKL.

This chain links TRBV6-5 with TRBJ1-1, with 7 bases matching TRBD1. J was trimmed by 5 bases and V by 6 bases; bases with no gene match: 9. The V gene's germline CDR1 is MNHEY and CDR2 SVGAGI. CDR3 size: 14 residues. CDR3 protein: CASRLDRVVTEAFF. The CDR3, as DNA: TGTGCCAGCAGGCTAGACAGGGTTGTGACTGAAGCTTTCTTT.

This chain connects TRBV19 to TRBJ1-4, with D maybe TRBD1 (5 bases). Trimming removed 11 bases from V and 5 bases from J, with 24 bases in between. CDR1 and CDR2 from the germline V gene are LNHDA and SQIVND (reference sequence). The CDR3 runs to 16 residues. CDR3 coding DNA: TGTGCCTCCTCTAATCCCCGAGGGGAGGAGAATGAAAAACTGTTTTTT. Translation gives CASSNPRGEENEKLFF. The full variable domain, completed using reference TRBV19 and TRBJ1-4, is DGGITQSPKYLFRKEGQNVTLSCEQNLNHDAMYWYRQDPGQGLRLIYYSQIVNDFQKGDIAEGYSVSREKKESFPLTVTSAQKNPTAFYLCASSNPRGEENEKLFFGSGTQLSVL.

The chain links TRBV28 to TRBJ1-1; D perhaps matches TRBD1 (5 bases). The CDR3 has 11 amino acids. V gave up 10 bases and J gave up 4 bases, with 10 bases separating them. Germline-derived CDR1 and CDR2 are MDHEN and SYDVKM. CDR3 protein: CATTGVTEAFF. CDR3 in DNA: TGTGCCACAACAGGAGTCACTGAAGCTTTCTTT.

The V call is TRBV7-2, the J call TRBJ2-1; weak D call: TRBD1 (6 bases). V was clipped by 5 bases and J by 10 bases, with 18 bases between them. Germline CDR1 reads SGHTA; CDR2 reads FQGNSA. CDR3 length: 14 residues. This CDR3 is CASSIPTGLGEQFF. CDR3 sequence (DNA): TGTGCCAGCAGCATCCCGACAGGTCTGGGGGAGCAGTTCTTC. The full variable domain, with the rest looked up from reference TRBV7-2 and TRBJ2-1, is GAGVSQSPSNKVTEKGKDVELRCDPISGHTALYWYRQSLGQGLEFLIYFQGNSAPDKSGLPSDRFSAERTGGSVSTLTIQRTQQEDSAVYLCASSIPTGLGEQFFGPGTRLTVL.

The gene calls are TRBV6-1 and TRBJ1-2, with D perhaps matching TRBD1 (5 bases). Germline loops: CDR1 MNHNS, CDR2 SASEGT. V lost 2 bases, J lost 8 bases, and 9 bases lay in between. The CDR3 runs to 12 residues. This CDR3 reads CASSEQGPGYTF. As DNA, the CDR3 is TGTGCCAGCAGTGAACAGGGTCCCGGCTACACCTTC.

The gene calls are TRBV29-1 and TRBJ1-2, with 9 nucleotides matching TRBD1. CDR3 length: 14 amino acids. With V trimmed by 6 bases and J by 7 bases, 12 bases remained unmatched. CDR1 and CDR2 (germline): SQVTM, ANQGSEA. This chain's CDR3 is CSVSGTGSAGGYTF. The DNA for the CDR3 is TGCAGCGTATCCGGGACAGGGAGTGCTGGTGGCTACACCTTC.

J is TRBJ1-1 and V is TRBV11-2; TRBD1 matches 7 bases. Germline lookup yields CDR1 SGHAT and CDR2 FQNNGV. The length of the CDR3 is 14 residues. J gave up 3 bases and V 3 bases, and 4 bases lay outside the gene matches. In DNA, the CDR3 is TGTGCCAGCAGCTTGGGACAGCTATACACTGAAGCTTTCTTT. Translating gives CASSLGQLYTEAFF.

In this sample, this clone turned up many times. This sequence joins TRBV9 and TRBJ1-1; TRBD1 matches at 7 bases. Germline assignment: CDR1 SGDLS and CDR2 YYNGEE. The CDR3 runs 14 residues. The J segment lost 1 base and the V segment lost 4 bases, leaving 4 bases of the junction unmatched. The CDR3 bases are TGTGCCAGCAGCCCTTACAGGGGGAACACTGAAGCTTTCTTT. It specifies CASSPYRGNTEAFF.

The rearrangement uses TRBV28 and TRBJ2-1; 13 nucleotides align to TRBD2. Unmatched junction bases numbered 6, after V lost 7 bases and J lost 3 bases. Germline assignment: CDR1 MDHEN and CDR2 SYDVKM. The CDR3 loop spans 16 amino acids. The CDR3 coding sequence is TGTGCCAGCACCGACGGACTAGCGGGAGTCTACAATGAGCAGTTCTTC. It is translated as CASTDGLAGVYNEQFF. The whole variable domain, remainder taken from reference TRBV28 and TRBJ2-1, is DVKVTQSSRYLVKRTGEKVFLECVQDMDHENMFWYRQDPGLGLRLIYFSYDVKMKEKGDIPEGYSVSREKKERFSLILESASTNQTSMYLCASTDGLAGVYNEQFFGPGTRLTVL.

The chain couples TRBV9 to TRBJ2-1, with TRBD2 matching 8 bases. The trim removed 3 bases at V and 10 bases at J, leaving 18 bases unmatched. CDR1 and CDR2 (germline): SGDLS, YYNGEE. CDR3 length: 17 amino acids. CDR3 sequence: CASSADSGAYFAPEQFF. The CDR3 coding sequence is TGTGCCAGCAGCGCCGATAGCGGGGCCTACTTCGCCCCGGAGCAGTTCTTC. The variable domain in full, completed from reference TRBV9 and TRBJ2-1, reads DSGVTQTPKHLITATGQRVTLRCSPRSGDLSVYWYQQSLDQGLQFLIQYYNGEERAKGNILERFSAQQFPDLHSELNLSSLELGDSALYFCASSADSGAYFAPEQFFGPGTRLTVL.

The chain employs TRBV2 and TRBJ1-6; TRBD1 matches at 7 bases. V trimming: 4 bases; J trimming: 6 bases; junction bases outside the gene matches: 3. Per the germline V gene, CDR1 is SNHLY and CDR2 is FYNNEI. The CDR3 loop spans 14 amino acids. The CDR3 spells CASSVGTVNSPLHF. The CDR3 DNA sequence: TGTGCCAGCAGTGTAGGGACAGTTAATTCACCCCTCCACTTT. The full variable domain, completed using reference TRBV2 and TRBJ1-6, is EPEVTQTPSHQVTQMGQEVILRCVPISNHLYFYWYRQILGQKVEFLVSFYNNEISEKSEIFDDQFSVERPDGSNFTLKIRSTKLEDSAMYFCASSVGTVNSPLHFGNGTRLTVT.